This passage covers 14 T cell receptor beta chains from one sample sequenced in a study of PD-1 blockade in classical Hodgkin lymphoma. Each patient's relapse followed autologous stem cell transplantation, and brentuximab vedotin exposure varied. Assay used: immunoSEQ multiplex PCR; TCRdb lists only in-frame clones, some missing. The sample yields some 19,000 clones, about 88% seen once. The sample consisted of peripheral blood mononuclear cells (PBMCs), taken at baseline. Source of these receptors: a human donor with classical Hodgkin lymphoma.

This sequence joins TRBV5-1 and TRBJ2-7, with D maybe TRBD1 (6 bases). V lost 1 base to trimming and J lost 10 bases, with 21 bases between them. Germline V lookup: CDR1 SGHRS, CDR2 YFSETQ. This CDR3 comprises 15 residues. DNA for the CDR3: TGCGCCAGCAGCTTGTCACCGGACAGTTCGATCGATCAGTACTTC. This translates into CASSLSPDSSIDQYF.

V usage is TRBV6-5 and J usage is TRBJ2-7; D is unresolved. The V gene's germline CDR1 is MNHEY and CDR2 SVGAGI. The CDR3 consists of 13 residues. Deletions cut 3 bases from V and 3 bases from J, with 9 bases between. Here the CDR3 DNA reads TGTGCCAGCAGTTATGGACGGAACTACGAGCAGTACTTC. Translating it yields CASSYGRNYEQYF.

This rearrangement joins TRBV9 to TRBJ1-4; D gene ambiguous. The V end lost 0 bases, the J end lost 7 bases, and 16 bases lay between the germline ends. Germline V gene data show CDR1 as SGDLS and CDR2 as YYNGEE. CDR3 length equals 16 residues. The CDR3: CASSVEGNTMGEKLFF. The CDR3 DNA follows: TGTGCCAGCAGCGTAGAGGGCAACACGATGGGTGAAAAACTGTTTTTT.

V and J are TRBV4-2 and TRBJ2-6; D may be TRBD1 or TRBD2 (5 bases each). CDR3 length equals 16 residues. Germline V lookup: CDR1 LGHNA, CDR2 YNFKEQ. Trimming removed 1 base at V and 0 bases at J, with 7 bases between. Here the CDR3 DNA reads TGTGCCAGCAGCCAAGGGGGGTCCTCTGGGGCCAACGTCCTGACTTTC. Its protein is CASSQGGSSGANVLTF.

A single count supports this clone. The genes are TRBV7-6 and TRBJ2-5; 10 bases align to TRBD2. The CDR3 runs 16 residues. Germline values: CDR1 SGHVS, CDR2 FNYEAQ. V shed 8 bases, J shed 4 bases, and the junction held 13 bases outside the gene matches. CDR3 sequence: CASAWSGGAGVETQYF. CDR3 in DNA: TGTGCCAGCGCGTGGAGCGGGGGGGCCGGAGTAGAGACCCAGTACTTC.

Judged by abundance, this clone is medium-sized (0.01 to 0.1%). The rearrangement uses TRBV4-1 and TRBJ1-1, with 9 positions matching TRBD1. CDR1 MGHRA and CDR2 YSYEKL come from the germline V gene. This CDR3 has 15 residues. V was pared by 4 bases and J by 4 bases, with 7 bases of the junction left unmatched. In nucleotides, the CDR3 is TGCGCCAGCAGCCGAGGGACAGGGCGGGGCACTGAAGCTTTCTTT. This gives the protein CASSRGTGRGTEAFF.

The J gene is TRBJ2-2, the V gene TRBV2; unclear D gene. Trimming shortened V by 6 bases and J by 6 bases, and 2 bases separated the two germline ends. Germline V gene sequence: CDR1 SNHLY, CDR2 FYNNEI. The CDR3 has 10 residues. The CDR3 DNA is TGTGCCAGCAGAGCCGGGGAGCTGTTTTTT. Protein sequence: CASRAGELFF.

The gene calls are TRBV7-9 and TRBJ2-7, with D maybe TRBD1 (6 bases). Trimming removed 5 bases from V and 2 bases from J, with 10 bases in between. This CDR3 region has 13 residues. Per the germline V gene, CDR1 is SEHNR and CDR2 is FQNEAQ (reference sequence). CDR3 region: CASSAQGAYEQYF. The CDR3 region has the DNA TGTGCCAGCAGCGCACAGGGCGCCTACGAGCAGTACTTC.

This clone was observed a handful of times. This chain uses TRBV4-1 with TRBJ2-1; 15 nucleotides agree with TRBD2. J was trimmed by 8 bases and V by 2 bases; bases with no gene match: 7. Germline CDR1 is MGHRA and CDR2 is YSYEKL. This CDR3 is 17 amino acids long. CDR3 region: CASSQTGTSGGLDEQFF. Here the CDR3 DNA reads TGCGCCAGCAGCCAAACCGGGACTAGCGGGGGGTTGGATGAGCAGTTCTTC.

This chain uses TRBV30 with TRBJ1-6; 7 nucleotides match TRBD1. Germline V gives CDR1 GTSNPN, CDR2 SVGIG (reference sequence). This CDR3 has 15 amino acids. The CDR3 loop is CACRQGSSYNSPLHF. For the CDR3, the DNA is TGTGCGTGCCGACAGGGCAGCTCCTATAATTCACCCCTCCACTTT. The whole variable domain, filled in from reference TRBV30 and TRBJ1-6, reads SQTIHQWPATLVQPVGSPLSLECTVEGTSNPNLYWYRQAAGRGLQLLFYSVGIGQISSEVPQNLSASRPQDRQFILSSKKLLLSDSGFYLCACRQGSSYNSPLHFGNGTRLTVT.

The chain uses TRBV19 and TRBJ1-3, with D unresolved. Germline lookup yields CDR1 LNHDA and CDR2 SQIVND (reference sequence). This CDR3 has 13 amino acids. Trimming left V 5 bases short and J 2 bases short, with 7 bases between. DNA for the CDR3: TGTGCCAGTAGTGGATCCCCTGGAAACACCATATATTTT. Translating it yields CASSGSPGNTIYF.

The chain couples TRBV28 to TRBJ1-5; the D gene is possibly TRBD1 (5 bases). The ends were cut back, 3 bases at V and 4 bases at J, with 10 bases in the middle. CDR3 size: 14 residues. The germline V gene has CDR1 MDHEN and CDR2 SYDVKM. The CDR3: CASSLVRGNQPQHF. The CDR3 nucleotides are TGTGCCAGCAGTTTGGTGCGGGGGAATCAGCCCCAGCATTTT.

This clone qualifies as medium-sized (0.01 to 0.1%). The J gene is TRBJ1-5, the V gene TRBV27; no firm D call. This CDR3 has 15 residues. CDR1 and CDR2 (germline): MNHEY, SMNVEV (reference sequence). Trimming stripped 5 bases from V and 3 bases from J, with 14 bases between. The CDR3 coding sequence is TGTGCCAGCAGTCGTGGCCGGGGTCTCAATCAGCCCCAGCATTTT. Its translation is CASSRGRGLNQPQHF.

The CDR3 protein is CASSQEEGPLFF. The CDR3 DNA reads TGTGCCAGCAGCCAAGAAGAAGGGCCCCTGTTTTTT. V and J are TRBV4-2 and TRBJ1-4; D remains unclear. The CDR3 is 12 residues long. The V end was cut by 0 bases, the J end by 14 bases, with 10 bases between. Looked up from germline, CDR1 is LGHNA and CDR2 is YNFKEQ.